Below, 8 T cell receptor beta chains from the same sample are listed, as sequenced in a study of OX40 agonist ivuxolimab in advanced cancers. Libraries were prepared by immunoSEQ multiplex PCR; TCRdb keeps only in-frame clonotypes and omits some of them. This sample yields 50,000 to 60,000 clones, of which roughly 89% are seen a single time; about 6% belongs to the top ten. Sample: CD4+ or CD8+ T cells sorted from blood, taken in a trial of the OX40 agonist ivuxolimab. These receptor sequences come from an adult with an advanced solid tumor such as melanoma, head and neck, liver or kidney cancer.

The chain uses TRBV19 and TRBJ1-1; D gene ambiguous. Germline-derived CDR1 and CDR2 are LNHDA and SQIVND (reference sequence). The CDR3 is 14 amino acids. The V end lost 1 base, the J end lost 2 bases, and 8 bases lay between the germline ends. The CDR3 DNA sequence: TGTGCCAGTAGTATAGCCTATGGTAACACTGAAGCTTTCTTT. Translating it yields CASSIAYGNTEAFF.

This chain uses TRBV9 with TRBJ1-3; 7 bases line up with TRBD1. This CDR3 is 18 amino acids long. Germline assignment: CDR1 SGDLS and CDR2 YYNGEE. J gave up 0 bases and V 4 bases, and 13 bases lay outside the gene matches. The CDR3, as DNA: TGTGCCAGCAGCACCCCTATCGGACAGGTCGTCTCTGGAAACACCATATATTTT. It yields the protein CASSTPIGQVVSGNTIYF.

This chain connects TRBV30 to TRBJ2-7, with D unclear. Germline loops: CDR1 GTSNPN, CDR2 SVGIG (reference sequence). The CDR3 runs 14 residues. The V end lost 2 bases, the J end lost 0 bases, and 11 bases lay between the germline ends. Written as DNA, the CDR3 is TGTGCCTGGAGTTACTTCTCGAGCTCCTACGAGCAGTACTTC. Translating it yields CAWSYFSSSYEQYF.

The chain recombines TRBV18 with TRBJ1-1; D not resolved. CDR1 KGHSH and CDR2 LQKENI come from the germline V gene. The CDR3 covers 12 residues. V was pared by 8 bases and J by 6 bases, with 13 bases between. The CDR3 spells CASLRDGAEAFF. CDR3 sequence (DNA): TGTGCCAGCCTCCGCGACGGTGCTGAAGCTTTCTTT.

The V and J genes are TRBV11-3 and TRBJ1-1; a weak D match, TRBD1 (6 bases). Germline V gives CDR1 SGHNT, CDR2 YENEEA. The CDR3 spans 14 residues. The ends were cut back, 5 bases at V and 3 bases at J, with 13 bases in the middle. The CDR3 region is CASSEGGGYTEAFF. CDR3 DNA: TGTGCCAGCAGCGAAGGGGGAGGGTACACTGAAGCTTTCTTT.

The V call is TRBV6-1, the J call TRBJ2-1; possibly TRBD2 for D (7 bases). The germline V gene encodes CDR1 MNHNS and CDR2 SASEGT. The CDR3 sequence is 11 residues long. V was pared by 11 bases and J by 7 bases, with 12 bases between. The CDR3 reads CAAGAWNEQFF. As DNA, the CDR3 is TGTGCCGCGGGGGCGTGGAATGAGCAGTTCTTC.

The chain has TRBV4-1 and TRBJ2-1; TRBD2 agrees at 9 bases. Losses at the gene ends were 0 bases for V and 9 bases for J; bases not matched to a gene: 12. Per germline, CDR1 MGHRA and CDR2 YSYEKL. This CDR3 has 17 amino acids. CDR3 nucleotide sequence: TGCGCCAGCAGCCAAGAATCCTCCGCGGGGGGGCATTTTGAGCAGTTCTTC. Protein: CASSQESSAGGHFEQFF.

This rearrangement joins TRBV29-1 to TRBJ2-3, with 7 bases identical to TRBD2. Germline loops: CDR1 SQVTM, CDR2 ANQGSEA. The CDR3 is 16 residues long. For the CDR3, the DNA is TGCACCGTAAGGATCGGAGCGGGGCGATACACAGATACGCAGTATTTT. Translation gives CTVRIGAGRYTDTQYF.